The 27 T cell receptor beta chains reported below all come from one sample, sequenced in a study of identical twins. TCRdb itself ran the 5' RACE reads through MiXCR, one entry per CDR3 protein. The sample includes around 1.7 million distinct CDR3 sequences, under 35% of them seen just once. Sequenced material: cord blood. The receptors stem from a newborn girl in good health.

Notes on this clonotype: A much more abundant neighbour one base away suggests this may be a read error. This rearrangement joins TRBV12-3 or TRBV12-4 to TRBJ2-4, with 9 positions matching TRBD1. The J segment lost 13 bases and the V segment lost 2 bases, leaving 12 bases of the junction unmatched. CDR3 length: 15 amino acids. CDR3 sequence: CASSLRDRAVNGQYF. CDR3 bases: TGTGCCAGCAGTTTAAGGGACAGGGCAGTCAACGGGCAGTACTTC.

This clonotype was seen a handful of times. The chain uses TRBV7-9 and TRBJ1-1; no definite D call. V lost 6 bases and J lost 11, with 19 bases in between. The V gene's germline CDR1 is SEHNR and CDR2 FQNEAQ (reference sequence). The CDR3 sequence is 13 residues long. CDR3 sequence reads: CASRPGGEVGAFF. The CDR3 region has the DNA TGTGCCAGCAGGCCCGGCGGGGAGGTTGGCGCTTTCTTT.

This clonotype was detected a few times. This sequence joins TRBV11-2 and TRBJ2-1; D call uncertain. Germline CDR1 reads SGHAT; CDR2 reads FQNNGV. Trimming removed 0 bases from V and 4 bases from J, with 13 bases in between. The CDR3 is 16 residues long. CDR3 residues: CASSLEGWRTYNEQFF. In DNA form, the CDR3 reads TGTGCCAGCAGCTTAGAGGGCTGGCGTACTTACAATGAGCAGTTCTTC. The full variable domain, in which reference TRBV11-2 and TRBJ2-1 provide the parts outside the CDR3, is EAGVAQSPRYKIIEKRQSVAFWCNPISGHATLYWYQQILGQGPKLLIQFQNNGVVDDSQLPKDRFSAERLKGVDSTLKIQPAKLEDSAVYLCASSLEGWRTYNEQFFGPGTRLTVL.

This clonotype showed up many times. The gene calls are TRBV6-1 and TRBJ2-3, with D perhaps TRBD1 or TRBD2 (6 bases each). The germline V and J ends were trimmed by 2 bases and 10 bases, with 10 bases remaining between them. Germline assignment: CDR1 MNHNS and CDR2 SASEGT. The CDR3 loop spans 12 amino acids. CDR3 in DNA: TGTGCCAGCAGTGAATACAGGGAGGCGCAGTATTTT. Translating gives CASSEYREAQYF.

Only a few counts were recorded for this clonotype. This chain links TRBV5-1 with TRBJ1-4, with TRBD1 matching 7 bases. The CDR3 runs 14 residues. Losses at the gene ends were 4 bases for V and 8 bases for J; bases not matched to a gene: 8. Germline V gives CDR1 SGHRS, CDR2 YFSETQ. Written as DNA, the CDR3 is TGCGCCAGCAGCCAACAGGGGAGTGGGGAAAAACTGTTTTTT. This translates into CASSQQGSGEKLFF. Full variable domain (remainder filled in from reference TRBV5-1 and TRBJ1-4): KAGVTQTPRYLIKTRGQQVTLSCSPISGHRSVSWYQQTPGQGLQFLFEYFSETQRNKGNFPGRFSGRQFSNSRSEMNVSTLELGDSALYLCASSQQGSGEKLFFGSGTQLSVL.

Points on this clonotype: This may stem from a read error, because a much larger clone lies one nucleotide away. The DNA for the CDR3 is TGCAGCGTTGGGGGACAGGGGGCCTACGAGCAGTACTTC. Protein sequence: CSVGGQGAYEQYF. The J gene is TRBJ2-7, the V gene TRBV29-1; 11 nucleotides align to TRBD1. Trimming at V came to 4 bases and at J to 2 bases, leaving 1 base not matched to a gene. Germline V gene lookup returns CDR1 SQVTM and CDR2 ANQGSEA. The CDR3 sequence is 13 residues long.

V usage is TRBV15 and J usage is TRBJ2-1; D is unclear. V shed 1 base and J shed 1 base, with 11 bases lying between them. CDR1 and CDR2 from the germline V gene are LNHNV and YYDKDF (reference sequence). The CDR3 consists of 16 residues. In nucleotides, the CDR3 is TGTGCCACCAGCAGAGTTGCGGCCCCGTCCTACAATGAGCAGTTCTTC. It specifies CATSRVAAPSYNEQFF.

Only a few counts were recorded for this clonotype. The DNA of the CDR3 is TGTGCCAGCAGTTTACCGACTAGCGGGAGGACAATAGCCAAAAACATTCAGTACTTC. Its protein is CASSLPTSGRTIAKNIQYF. V usage is TRBV28 and J usage is TRBJ2-4; TRBD2 aligns across 13 bases. This CDR3 contains 19 residues. Germline assignment: CDR1 MDHEN and CDR2 SYDVKM. With 2 bases clipped from V and 0 bases from J, the junction kept 7 bases outside the gene matches.

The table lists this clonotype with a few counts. The CDR3 DNA follows: TGTGCCAGCAGTTTAAGTCGAGCAAGCTCCTACAATGAGCAGTTCTTC. It translates to CASSLSRASSYNEQFF. V usage is TRBV27 and J usage is TRBJ2-1; D remains ambiguous. The CDR3 has 16 residues. With 2 bases removed from V and 0 bases from J, the gap between germline ends came to 11 bases. Germline V gene lookup returns CDR1 MNHEY and CDR2 SMNVEV (reference sequence).

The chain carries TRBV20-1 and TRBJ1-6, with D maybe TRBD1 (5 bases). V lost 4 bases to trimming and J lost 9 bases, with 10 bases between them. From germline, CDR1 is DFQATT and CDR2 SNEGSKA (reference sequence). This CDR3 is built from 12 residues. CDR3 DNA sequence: TGCAGTGCTACGGCAGGGAGTTCACCCCTCCACTTT. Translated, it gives CSATAGSSPLHF.

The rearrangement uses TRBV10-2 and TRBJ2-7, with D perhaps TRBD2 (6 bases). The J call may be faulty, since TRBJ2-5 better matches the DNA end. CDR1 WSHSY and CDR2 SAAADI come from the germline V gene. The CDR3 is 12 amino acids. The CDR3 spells CATAGTWETQYF. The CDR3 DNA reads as TGCGCCACCGCGGGGACGTGGGAGACCCAGTACTTC.

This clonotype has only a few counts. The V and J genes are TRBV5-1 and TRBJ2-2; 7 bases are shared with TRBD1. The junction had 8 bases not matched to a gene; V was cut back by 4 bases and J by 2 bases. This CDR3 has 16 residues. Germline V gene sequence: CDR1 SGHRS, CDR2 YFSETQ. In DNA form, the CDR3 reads TGCGCCAGCAGCCTAAGGGGACAGCTTAACACCGGGGAGCTGTTTTTT. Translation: CASSLRGQLNTGELFF. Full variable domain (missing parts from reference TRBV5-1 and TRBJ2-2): KAGVTQTPRYLIKTRGQQVTLSCSPISGHRSVSWYQQTPGQGLQFLFEYFSETQRNKGNFPGRFSGRQFSNSRSEMNVSTLELGDSALYLCASSLRGQLNTGELFFGEGSRLTVL.

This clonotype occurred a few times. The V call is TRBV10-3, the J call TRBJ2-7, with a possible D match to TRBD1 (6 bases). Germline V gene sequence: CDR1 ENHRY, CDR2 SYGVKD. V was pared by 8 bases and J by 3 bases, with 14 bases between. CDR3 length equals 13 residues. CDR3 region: CAIGGQENYEQYF. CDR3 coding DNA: TGTGCCATCGGGGGACAAGAAAACTACGAGCAGTACTTC.

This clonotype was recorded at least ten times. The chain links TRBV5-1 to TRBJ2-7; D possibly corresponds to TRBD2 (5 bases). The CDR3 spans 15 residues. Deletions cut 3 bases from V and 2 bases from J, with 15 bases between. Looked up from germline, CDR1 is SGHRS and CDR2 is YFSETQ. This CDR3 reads CASSSLGTSTYEQYF. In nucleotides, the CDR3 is TGCGCCAGCAGCTCCCTCGGAACTAGTACCTACGAGCAGTACTTC.

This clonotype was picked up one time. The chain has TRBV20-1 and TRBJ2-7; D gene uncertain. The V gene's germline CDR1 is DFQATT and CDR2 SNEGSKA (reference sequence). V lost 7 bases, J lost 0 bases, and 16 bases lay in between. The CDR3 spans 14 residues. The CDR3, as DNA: TGCAGTGTCGCGACTGGCGAGGACTCCTACGAGCAGTACTTC. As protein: CSVATGEDSYEQYF.

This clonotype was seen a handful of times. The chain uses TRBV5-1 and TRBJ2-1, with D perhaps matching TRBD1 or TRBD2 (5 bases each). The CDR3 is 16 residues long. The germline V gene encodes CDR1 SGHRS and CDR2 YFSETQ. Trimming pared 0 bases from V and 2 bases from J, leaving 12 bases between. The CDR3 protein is CASSLGDPGAYNEQFF. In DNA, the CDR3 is TGCGCCAGCAGCTTGGGGGACCCCGGTGCCTACAATGAGCAGTTCTTC.

The CDR3 coding sequence is TGTGCCAGCAGCTTAACCCTCCTCGCACCCGGCTACACCTTC. As protein: CASSLTLLAPGYTF. The J gene is TRBJ1-2, the V gene TRBV7-2; D not certain. This CDR3 is 14 amino acids long. CDR1 is SGHTA, CDR2 FQGNSA, per germline. V was cut by 2 bases and J by 8 bases, with 15 bases left in between. The whole variable domain, remainder taken from reference TRBV7-2 and TRBJ1-2, is GAGVSQSPSNKVTEKGKDVELRCDPISGHTALYWYRQSLGQGLEFLIYFQGNSAPDKSGLPSDRFSAERTGGSVSTLTIQRTQQEDSAVYLCASSLTLLAPGYTFGSGTRLTVV.

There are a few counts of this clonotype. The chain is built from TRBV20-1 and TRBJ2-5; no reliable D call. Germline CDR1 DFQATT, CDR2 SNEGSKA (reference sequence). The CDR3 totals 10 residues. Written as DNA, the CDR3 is TGCGCTGTTGCCGTGGGGACCCAGTACTTC. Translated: CAVAVGTQYF.

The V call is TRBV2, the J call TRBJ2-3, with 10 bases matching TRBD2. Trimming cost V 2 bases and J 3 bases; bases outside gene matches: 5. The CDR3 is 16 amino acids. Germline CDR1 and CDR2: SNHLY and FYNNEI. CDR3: CASSEWGLARTDTQYF. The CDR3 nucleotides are TGTGCCAGCAGTGAATGGGGACTAGCGAGGACAGATACGCAGTATTTT.

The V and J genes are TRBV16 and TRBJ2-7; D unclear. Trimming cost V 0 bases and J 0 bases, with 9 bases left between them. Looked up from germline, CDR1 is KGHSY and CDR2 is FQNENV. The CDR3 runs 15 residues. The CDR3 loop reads CASSQSYNPSYEQYF. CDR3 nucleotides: TGTGCCAGCAGCCAATCGTACAACCCCTCCTACGAGCAGTACTTC.

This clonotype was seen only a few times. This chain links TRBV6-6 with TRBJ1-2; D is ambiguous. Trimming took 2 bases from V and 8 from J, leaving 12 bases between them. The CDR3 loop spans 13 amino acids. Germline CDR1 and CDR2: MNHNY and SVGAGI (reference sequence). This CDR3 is CASSYRWGRGYTF. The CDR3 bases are TGTGCCAGCAGTTACCGGTGGGGTCGAGGCTACACCTTC.

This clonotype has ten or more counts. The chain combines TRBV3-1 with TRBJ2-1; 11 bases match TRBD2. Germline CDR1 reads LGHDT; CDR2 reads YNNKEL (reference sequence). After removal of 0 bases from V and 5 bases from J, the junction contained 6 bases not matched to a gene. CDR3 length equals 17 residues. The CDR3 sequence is CASSQEAGLAVNNEQFF. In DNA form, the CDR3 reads TGTGCCAGCAGCCAAGAAGCGGGACTAGCGGTTAACAATGAGCAGTTCTTC.

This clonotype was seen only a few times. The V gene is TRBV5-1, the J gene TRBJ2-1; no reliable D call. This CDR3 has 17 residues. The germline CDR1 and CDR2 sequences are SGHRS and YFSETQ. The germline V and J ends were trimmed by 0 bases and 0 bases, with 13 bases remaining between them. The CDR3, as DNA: TGCGCCAGCAGCTTGGCCTATCGCCAGAGCTCCTACAATGAGCAGTTCTTC. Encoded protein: CASSLAYRQSSYNEQFF.

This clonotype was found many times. The CDR3 spells CASRSGQGSYEQYF. The CDR3 bases are TGTGCCAGCAGATCGGGACAGGGGTCCTACGAGCAGTACTTC. The V and J genes are TRBV12-3 or TRBV12-4 and TRBJ2-7; the match to TRBD1 covers 10 bases. V shed 6 bases, J shed 1 base, and the junction held 3 bases outside the gene matches. The CDR3 consists of 14 residues.

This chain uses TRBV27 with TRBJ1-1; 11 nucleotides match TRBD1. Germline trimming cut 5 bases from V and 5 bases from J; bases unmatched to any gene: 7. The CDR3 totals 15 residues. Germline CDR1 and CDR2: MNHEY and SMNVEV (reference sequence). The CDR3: CASSPPDRGLTEAFF. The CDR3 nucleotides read TGTGCCAGCAGTCCACCGGACAGGGGGCTGACTGAAGCTTTCTTT.

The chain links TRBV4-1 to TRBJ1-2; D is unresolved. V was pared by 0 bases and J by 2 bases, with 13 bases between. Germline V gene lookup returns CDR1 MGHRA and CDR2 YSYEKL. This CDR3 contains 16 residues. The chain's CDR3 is CASSQDREGLNYGYTF. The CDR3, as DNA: TGCGCCAGCAGCCAAGATCGGGAAGGGCTGAACTATGGCTACACCTTC.

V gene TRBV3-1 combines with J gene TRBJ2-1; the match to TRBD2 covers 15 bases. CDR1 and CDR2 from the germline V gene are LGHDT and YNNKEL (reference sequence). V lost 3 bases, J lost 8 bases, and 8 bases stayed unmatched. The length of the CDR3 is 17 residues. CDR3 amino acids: CASSQGLAGGRSDEQFF. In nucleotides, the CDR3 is TGTGCCAGCAGCCAGGGACTAGCGGGAGGCCGTAGCGATGAGCAGTTCTTC.